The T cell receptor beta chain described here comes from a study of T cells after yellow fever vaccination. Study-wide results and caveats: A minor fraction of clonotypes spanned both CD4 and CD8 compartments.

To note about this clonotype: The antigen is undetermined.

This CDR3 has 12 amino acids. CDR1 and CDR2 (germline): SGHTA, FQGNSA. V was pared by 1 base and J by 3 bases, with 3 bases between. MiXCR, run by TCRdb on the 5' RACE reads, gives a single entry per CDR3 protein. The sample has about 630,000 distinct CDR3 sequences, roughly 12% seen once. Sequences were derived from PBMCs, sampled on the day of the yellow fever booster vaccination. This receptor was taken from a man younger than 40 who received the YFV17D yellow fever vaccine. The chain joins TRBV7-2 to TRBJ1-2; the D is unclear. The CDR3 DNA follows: TGTGCCAGCAGCTTAGACTACTATGGCTACACCTTC. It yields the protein CASSLDYYGYTF.